One sample yielded the 15 T cell receptor beta chains listed below, sequenced in a study of blood T cell repertoires in COVID-19 (dated by TCRdb to between 2020 and 2021). Library prep was done by the immunoSEQ multiplex PCR assay. TCRdb carries this immuneACCESS record with in-frame sequences only. Its versions omit some clonotypes, under half of them owing to an unresolved V gene in the studies checked, with the rest unexplained. Present in this sample are some 150,000 clones, about 86% of which were seen just once. The ten most abundant clones make up 3% to 4% of the sample. The sample was peripheral blood. These receptors all stem from a man between 65 and 85 years old with acute or convalescent COVID-19.

This clone has more than one count but fewer than ten. The rearrangement uses TRBV5-5 and TRBJ1-2; D is uncertain. The CDR3 has 13 residues. The V and J ends lost 2 bases and 1 base respectively, with 6 bases between them. Germline CDR1 and CDR2: SGHKS and YYEKEE (reference sequence). As DNA, the CDR3 is TGTGCCAGCAGCTTAGAGATTAACTATGGCTACACCTTC. Translated, it gives CASSLEINYGYTF.

This clone was recorded a few times. The chain joins TRBV3-1 (or the pseudogene TRBV3-2) to TRBJ2-5; D uncertain. In germline, CDR1 is LGHDT, CDR2 YNNKEL (reference sequence). Between the trimmed V and J ends, which lost 6 bases and 7 bases, there was a span of 9 bases. The length of the CDR3 is 11 residues. CDR3 in amino acids: CASSVERTQYF. CDR3 nucleotides: TGTGCCAGCAGTGTGGAGCGGACCCAGTACTTC.

The V gene is TRBV19, the J gene TRBJ1-1; a possible D gene is TRBD1 (5 bases). The germline gives CDR1 LNHDA, CDR2 SQIVND (reference sequence). V gave up 4 bases and J gave up 10 bases, with 10 bases separating them. The CDR3 is 11 amino acids. In DNA form, the CDR3 reads TGTGCCAGTAGTACGGCAGGGCCAGCTTTCTTT. This translates into CASSTAGPAFF.

V is TRBV3-1 (or the pseudogene TRBV3-2) and J is TRBJ2-3, with 10 bases lining up with TRBD2. Germline CDR1 reads LGHDT; CDR2 reads YNNKEL (reference sequence). The CDR3 totals 15 residues. Trimming cost V 1 base and J 4 bases; bases outside gene matches: 2. CDR3 coding DNA: TGTGCCAGCAGCCAAGGGCTAGCGGGGGCAGATACGCAGTATTTT. This gives the protein CASSQGLAGADTQYF.

This chain uses TRBV6-5 with TRBJ1-2; TRBD1 matches 10 bases. There are 13 residues in the CDR3. Germline V gene lookup returns CDR1 MNHEY and CDR2 SVGAGI. Trimming at V came to 6 bases and at J to 6 bases, leaving 4 bases not matched to a gene. CDR3 coding DNA: TGTGCCAGCAGATCGACAGGGGGCCATGGCTACACCTTC. This sequence encodes CASRSTGGHGYTF.

This clone was counted a few times. The V gene is TRBV6-4, the J gene TRBJ2-1; 9 nucleotides line up with TRBD2. CDR3 size: 15 residues. The V gene's germline CDR1 is MRHNA and CDR2 SNTAGT. The J segment lost 7 bases and the V segment lost 5 bases, leaving 9 bases of the junction unmatched. Here the CDR3 DNA reads TGTGCCAGCAGTAGCTTAGCGGGAGTGGGAAATGAGCAGTTCTTC. Protein: CASSSLAGVGNEQFF.

This chain links TRBV5-8 with TRBJ2-7, with D perhaps TRBD2 (6 bases). The CDR3 is 15 amino acids. Per the germline V gene, CDR1 is SGHTS and CDR2 is YDEGEE. Between the trimmed V and J ends, which lost 4 bases and 5 bases, there was a span of 19 bases. The CDR3 sequence is CASSAGLSSVDEQYF. The CDR3 coding sequence is TGTGCCAGCAGCGCGGGACTTTCTTCAGTCGACGAGCAGTACTTC.

The chain uses TRBV28 and TRBJ1-2; TRBD1 agrees at 7 bases. The germline CDR1 and CDR2 sequences are MDHEN and SYDVKM. J gave up 2 bases and V 1 base, and 4 bases lay outside the gene matches. This CDR3 has 15 amino acids. The CDR3 DNA reads TGTGCCAGCAGTTTATTGGGCAGGGGGAACTATGGCTACACCTTC. Protein sequence: CASSLLGRGNYGYTF.

This rearrangement joins TRBV6-5 to TRBJ2-1, with 8 bases identical to TRBD1. After removal of 5 bases from V and 5 bases from J, the junction contained 5 bases not matched to a gene. Germline loops: CDR1 MNHEY, CDR2 SVGAGI. This CDR3 has 14 residues. The CDR3 DNA is TGTGCCAGCAGTCCCCGACAGGGGAACAATGAGCAGTTCTTC. Its protein is CASSPRQGNNEQFF.

This rearrangement joins TRBV5-1 to TRBJ2-1, with 8 bases identical to TRBD2. This CDR3 is 14 amino acids long. Germline values: CDR1 SGHRS, CDR2 YFSETQ. Trimming at V came to 6 bases and at J to 7 bases, leaving 9 bases not matched to a gene. CDR3 protein: CASNPRTSRNEQFF. CDR3 nucleotide sequence: TGCGCCAGCAACCCCAGGACTAGCCGTAATGAGCAGTTCTTC.

The V call is TRBV29-1, the J call TRBJ2-1; tentatively, D is TRBD2 (5 bases). This CDR3 region has 16 residues. Deletions cut 4 bases from V and 0 bases from J, with 16 bases between. CDR1 and CDR2 from the germline V gene are SQVTM and ANQGSEA. In nucleotides, the CDR3 is TGCAGCGTTGTTAGCGCTGATACCAGCTCCTACAATGAGCAGTTCTTC. Encoded protein: CSVVSADTSSYNEQFF.

V is TRBV21-1 and J is TRBJ2-7; the D call of TRBD2 is as the table states it, not checked on the DNA. TRBV21-1 is noted as a pseudogene. The CDR3 loop spans 15 amino acids. CDR3 nucleotide sequence: TGTGCCAGCAGTCCTTCGGCTAGCGGTTCCTACGAGCAGTACTTC. Translation gives CASSPSASGSYEQYF.

The rearrangement joins TRBV5-6 to TRBJ1-3; TRBD1 matches 7 bases. V dropped 5 bases and J dropped 4; count of bases not matched to a gene: 12. Germline lookup yields CDR1 SGHDT and CDR2 YYEEEE. The CDR3 totals 16 residues. The DNA for the CDR3 is TGTGCCAGCAGACGAGGGGGCAACGGCTCGGGAAACACCATATATTTT. It codes for CASRRGGNGSGNTIYF.

This clone was counted a single time. The chain recombines TRBV20-1 with TRBJ2-3; D unclear. The germline CDR1 and CDR2 sequences are DFQATT and SNEGSKA (reference sequence). V lost 3 bases and J 6 bases, leaving 4 bases between the germline ends. The length of the CDR3 is 10 residues. The CDR3 DNA follows: TGCAGTGCTAGCAGGGATACGCAGTATTTT. It yields the protein CSASRDTQYF.

Points on this clone: The junction shows a germline mismatch at one end, possibly a read error. The chain uses TRBV7-7 and TRBJ2-3; TRBD2 matches 9 bases. This CDR3 has 17 residues. Germline loops: CDR1 SSHAT, CDR2 FNYEAQ (reference sequence). The CDR3 DNA reads as TGTGCTAGCAGCCCCCTACTAGCAGCGGGGGGTACAGATACGCAGTATTTT. Translation: CASSPLLAAGGTDTQYF.